This paragraph covers one T cell receptor beta chain sequence. Its antigen remains unknown. Using its own MiXCR run on the reads, TCRdb lists one record per CDR3 protein. The table has some 500,000 distinct CDR3 sequences, about 40% seen once. V was pared by 4 bases and J by 8 bases, with 16 bases between. Germline V gene data show CDR1 as SGHKS and CDR2 as YYEKEE (reference sequence). The CDR3 has 14 residues. The sample comes from a study of T cell repertoires in cytomegalovirus infection. Study as a whole: Recently identified HLA-C-restricted and well-studied HLA-B-restricted CMV epitopes were used. Public TCR beta signatures were indicative of both CMV infection and a matching HLA type. Study conclusions and caveats: In two of eight donors, the top clonotype was HLA-C-restricted CMV-specific.

Sample: cultured PBMCs, taken from culture after CMV antigen stimulation. The chain is built from TRBV5-5 and TRBJ2-1, with D perhaps matching TRBD2 (6 bases). The TCR originated in a human donor in good health (CMV status not recorded). Some clones in this sample may be carry-over from other donors' samples. The CDR3 coding sequence is TGTGCCAGCAGCCGGGAGTCGGGTTGGGATGAGCAGTTCTTC. Amino acid sequence: CASSRESGWDEQFF. The full variable domain, its missing parts supplied by reference TRBV5-5 and TRBJ2-1, is DAGVTQSPTHLIKTRGQQVTLRCSPISGHKSVSWYQQVLGQGPQFIFQYYEKEERGRGNFPDRFSARQFPNYSSELNVNALLLGDSALYLCASSRESGWDEQFFGPGTRLTVL.